The 11 T cell receptor beta chains in this list originate from one sample, sequenced in a study of OX40 agonist ivuxolimab in advanced cancers. Profiling relied on immunoSEQ multiplex PCR, and the TCRdb table lists in-frame clones only, not all of them. The sample shows some 70,000 clones, approximately 91% of them seen only once. This sample comprised CD4+ or CD8+ T cells sorted from blood, obtained in a trial of the OX40 agonist ivuxolimab. The receptors here all came from an adult with an advanced solid tumor such as melanoma, head and neck, liver or kidney cancer.

This rearrangement joins TRBV27 to TRBJ1-2, with D possibly matching TRBD1 (6 bases). CDR1 and CDR2 (germline): MNHEY, SMNVEV (reference sequence). CDR3 length equals 14 residues. Trimming pared 7 bases from V and 6 bases from J, leaving 18 bases between. The CDR3 region has the DNA TGTGCCAGCACCCGACAGGCAGGGTCGCATGGCTACACCTTC. Protein product: CASTRQAGSHGYTF.

The chain employs TRBV29-1 and TRBJ2-3; D may be TRBD1 or TRBD2 (5 bases each). The CDR3 sequence is 12 residues long. V was pared by 4 bases and J by 5 bases, with 10 bases between. CDR1 is SQVTM, CDR2 ANQGSEA, per germline. CDR3: CSVVGVLDTQYF. CDR3 DNA sequence: TGCAGCGTTGTGGGGGTTTTAGATACGCAGTATTTT.

The chain is built from TRBV27 and TRBJ2-5, with no clear D. Trimming cost V 6 bases and J 5 bases, with 10 bases left between them. Germline V gene sequence: CDR1 MNHEY, CDR2 SMNVEV (reference sequence). The CDR3 loop spans 12 amino acids. Written as DNA, the CDR3 is TGTGCCAGCAGCTCCACCATGGAGACCCAGTACTTC. Amino acids: CASSSTMETQYF.

This chain joins TRBV28 and TRBJ2-7; D possibly corresponds to TRBD2 (5 bases). From germline, CDR1 is MDHEN and CDR2 SYDVKM. The CDR3 consists of 11 residues. Trimming pared 1 base from V and 10 bases from J, leaving 8 bases between. CDR3 residues: CASSLFRGQYF. The CDR3, as DNA: TGTGCCAGCAGTTTATTCCGGGGACAGTACTTC.

The V gene is TRBV10-3, the J gene TRBJ1-1; TRBD1 aligns across 7 bases. The V gene's germline CDR1 is ENHRY and CDR2 SYGVKD. CDR3 size: 16 residues. Trimming removed 5 bases from V and 0 bases from J; junction bases left unmatched: 9. The DNA for the CDR3 is TGTGCCATCAGTTCCGGGACAGCTACTATGAACACTGAAGCTTTCTTT. Translated: CAISSGTATMNTEAFF.

The rearrangement links TRBV19 to TRBJ2-7, with D perhaps matching TRBD1 or TRBD2 (6 bases each). Germline V gene lookup returns CDR1 LNHDA and CDR2 SQIVND (reference sequence). Trimming stripped 6 bases from V and 6 bases from J, with 15 bases between. This CDR3 has 13 residues. This CDR3 reads CASSLRGDFEQYF. The DNA for the CDR3 is TGTGCCAGTAGCCTTAGGGGGGATTTCGAGCAGTACTTC.

The chain has TRBV5-1 and TRBJ2-3; no reliable D call. Germline V gives CDR1 SGHRS, CDR2 YFSETQ. With 0 bases removed from V and 0 bases from J, the gap between germline ends came to 14 bases. The CDR3 length is 17 residues. The CDR3 sequence is CASSLGSGATSTDTQYF. The CDR3 DNA sequence: TGCGCCAGCAGCTTGGGTTCGGGTGCAACTAGCACAGATACGCAGTATTTT.

This chain joins TRBV15 and TRBJ2-7; no clear D. The CDR3 has 13 amino acids. Looked up from germline, CDR1 is LNHNV and CDR2 is YYDKDF (reference sequence). V dropped 1 base and J dropped 0 bases, with 4 bases sitting between them. The CDR3 DNA reads TGTGCCACCAGCAGAGGGAGCTCCTACGAGCAGTACTTC. Translation gives CATSRGSSYEQYF.

V and J are TRBV2 and TRBJ2-7; D not resolved. CDR1 and CDR2 (germline): SNHLY, FYNNEI. The V end lost 5 bases, the J end lost 3 bases, and 11 bases lay between the germline ends. The CDR3 totals 13 residues. The CDR3 bases are TGTGCCAGCAGTAGAGGCTGGGGCTACGAGCAGTACTTC. This encodes CASSRGWGYEQYF. The whole variable domain, filled in from reference TRBV2 and TRBJ2-7, reads EPEVTQTPSHQVTQMGQEVILRCVPISNHLYFYWYRQILGQKVEFLVSFYNNEISEKSEIFDDQFSVERPDGSNFTLKIRSTKLEDSAMYFCASSRGWGYEQYFGPGTRLTVT.

This chain connects TRBV11-2 to TRBJ1-1; the D gene is possibly TRBD1 (6 bases). The V and J ends lost 7 bases and 5 bases respectively, with 20 bases between them. Looked up from germline, CDR1 is SGHAT and CDR2 is FQNNGV. There are 15 residues in the CDR3. CDR3 amino acids: CASTLSPGASTEAFF. CDR3 coding DNA: TGTGCCAGCACCCTTAGCCCGGGGGCGAGTACTGAAGCTTTCTTT.

This chain connects TRBV7-2 to TRBJ2-7, with D perhaps assigned TRBD1 or TRBD2 (5 bases each). The V gene lost 4 bases and the J gene lost 0 bases, with 13 bases spanning the gap. CDR3 length equals 15 residues. Germline V gives CDR1 SGHTA, CDR2 FQGNSA. CDR3 in amino acids: CASSSRGITSYEQYF. The CDR3 nucleotides read TGTGCCAGCAGCTCTCGGGGCATCACCTCCTACGAGCAGTACTTC.